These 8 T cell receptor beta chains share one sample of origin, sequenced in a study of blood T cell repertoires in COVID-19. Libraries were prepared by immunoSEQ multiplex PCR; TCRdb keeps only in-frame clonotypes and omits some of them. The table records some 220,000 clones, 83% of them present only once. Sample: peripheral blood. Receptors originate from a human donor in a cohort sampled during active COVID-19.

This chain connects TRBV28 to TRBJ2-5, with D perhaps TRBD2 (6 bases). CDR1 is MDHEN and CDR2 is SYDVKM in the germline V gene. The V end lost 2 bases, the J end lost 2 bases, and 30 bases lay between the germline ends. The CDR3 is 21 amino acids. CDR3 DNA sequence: TGTGCCAGCAGTTTAAACCCAAGGGATCCCACTCTGGTGGGAGGTCAAGAGACCCAGTACTTC. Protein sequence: CASSLNPRDPTLVGGQETQYF.

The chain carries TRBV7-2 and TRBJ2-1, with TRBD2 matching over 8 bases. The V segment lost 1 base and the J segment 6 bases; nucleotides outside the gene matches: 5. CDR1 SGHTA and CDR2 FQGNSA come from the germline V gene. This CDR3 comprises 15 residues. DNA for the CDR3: TGTGCCAGCAGCTTAGTAGGGACTAGTGGCAATGAGCAGTTCTTC. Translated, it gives CASSLVGTSGNEQFF.

CDR3 nucleotide sequence: TGTGCCAGCAGCTTACCCCTAGCGGGGGTCCACGAGCAGTACTTC. The encoded protein is CASSLPLAGVHEQYF. V and J are TRBV7-2 and TRBJ2-7; 10 nucleotides match TRBD2. Trimming cost V 2 bases and J 5 bases; bases outside gene matches: 6. Germline V gene lookup returns CDR1 SGHTA and CDR2 FQGNSA. The CDR3 spans 15 residues.

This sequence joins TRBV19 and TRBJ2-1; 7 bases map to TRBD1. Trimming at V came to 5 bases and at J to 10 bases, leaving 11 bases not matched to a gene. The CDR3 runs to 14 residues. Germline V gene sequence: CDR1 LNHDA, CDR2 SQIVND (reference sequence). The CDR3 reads CASSLRYQGVEQFF. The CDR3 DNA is TGTGCCAGTAGTTTACGGTATCAGGGGGTAGAGCAGTTCTTC.

This CDR3 reads CASSVGTSSYYEQYF. CDR3 coding DNA: TGTGCCAGCAGCGTAGGGACTAGCTCCTACTACGAGCAGTACTTC. The chain recombines TRBV9 with TRBJ2-7; 8 bases are a match to TRBD2. Germline V gene data show CDR1 as SGDLS and CDR2 as YYNGEE. With 0 bases clipped from V and 3 bases from J, the junction kept 5 bases outside the gene matches. The CDR3 runs to 15 residues.

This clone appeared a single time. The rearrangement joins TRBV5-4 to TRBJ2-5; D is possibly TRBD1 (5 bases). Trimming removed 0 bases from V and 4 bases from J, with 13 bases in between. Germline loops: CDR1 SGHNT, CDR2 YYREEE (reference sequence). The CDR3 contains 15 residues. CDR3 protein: CASSLEALDRETQYF. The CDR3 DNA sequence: TGTGCCAGCAGCTTGGAGGCGCTAGACAGAGAGACCCAGTACTTC.

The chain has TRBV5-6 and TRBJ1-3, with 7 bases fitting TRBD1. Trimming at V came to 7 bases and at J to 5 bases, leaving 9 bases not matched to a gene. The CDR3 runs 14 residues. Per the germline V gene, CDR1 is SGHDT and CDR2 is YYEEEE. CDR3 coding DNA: TGTGCCAGCGGGGCGAGGGACAGTCGAAACACCATATATTTT. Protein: CASGARDSRNTIYF.

CDR3 protein: CASSQDGATQYF. The DNA of the CDR3 is TGTGCCAGCAGCCAAGATGGAGCGACCCAGTACTTC. J is TRBJ2-5 and V is TRBV14; no reliable D call. This CDR3 is built from 12 residues. V was shortened by 0 bases and J by 7 bases, with 6 bases between the two germline ends. CDR1 SGHDN and CDR2 FVKESK come from the germline V gene.